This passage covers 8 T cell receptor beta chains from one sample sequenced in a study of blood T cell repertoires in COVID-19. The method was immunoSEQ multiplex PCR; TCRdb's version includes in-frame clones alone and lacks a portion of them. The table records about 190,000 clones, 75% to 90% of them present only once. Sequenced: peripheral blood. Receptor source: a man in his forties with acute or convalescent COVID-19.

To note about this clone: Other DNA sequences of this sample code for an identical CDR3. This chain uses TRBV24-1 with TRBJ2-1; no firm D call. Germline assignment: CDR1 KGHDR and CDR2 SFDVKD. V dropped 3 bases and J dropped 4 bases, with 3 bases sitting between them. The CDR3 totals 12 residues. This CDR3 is CATSDPYNEQFF. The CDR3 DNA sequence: TGTGCCACCAGTGATCCGTACAATGAGCAGTTCTTC.

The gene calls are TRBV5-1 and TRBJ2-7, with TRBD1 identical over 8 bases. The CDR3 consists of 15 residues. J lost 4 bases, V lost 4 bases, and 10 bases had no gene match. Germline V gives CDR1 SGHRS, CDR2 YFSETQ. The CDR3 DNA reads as TGCGCCAGCAGCACGAGCGGACAGGGTCCTTACGAGCAGTACTTC. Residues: CASSTSGQGPYEQYF. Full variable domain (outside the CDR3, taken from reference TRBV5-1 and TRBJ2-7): KAGVTQTPRYLIKTRGQQVTLSCSPISGHRSVSWYQQTPGQGLQFLFEYFSETQRNKGNFPGRFSGRQFSNSRSEMNVSTLELGDSALYLCASSTSGQGPYEQYFGPGTRLTVT.

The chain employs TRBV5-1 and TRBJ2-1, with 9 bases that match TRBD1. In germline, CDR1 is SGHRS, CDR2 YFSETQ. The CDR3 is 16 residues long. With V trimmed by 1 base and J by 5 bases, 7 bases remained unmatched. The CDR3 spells CASSLRQGDSHNEQFF. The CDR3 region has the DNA TGCGCCAGCAGCTTGCGACAGGGGGATTCCCACAATGAGCAGTTCTTC. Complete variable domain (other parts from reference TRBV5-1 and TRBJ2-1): KAGVTQTPRYLIKTRGQQVTLSCSPISGHRSVSWYQQTPGQGLQFLFEYFSETQRNKGNFPGRFSGRQFSNSRSEMNVSTLELGDSALYLCASSLRQGDSHNEQFFGPGTRLTVL.

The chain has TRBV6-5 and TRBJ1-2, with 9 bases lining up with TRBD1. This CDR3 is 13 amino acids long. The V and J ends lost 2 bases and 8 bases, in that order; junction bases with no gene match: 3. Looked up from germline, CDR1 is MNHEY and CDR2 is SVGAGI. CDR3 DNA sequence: TGTGCCAGCAGTTACCGACAGGGGGACGGCTACACCTTC. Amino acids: CASSYRQGDGYTF.

The CDR3 DNA is TGTGCCAGCTCCCTCGGGACAGAAGAGACCCAGTACTTC. This translates into CASSLGTEETQYF. The chain recombines TRBV18 with TRBJ2-5, with 7 bases aligning to TRBD1. The CDR3 length is 13 residues. V lost 6 bases and J lost 3; bases outside the gene matches: 4. CDR1 is KGHSH and CDR2 is LQKENI in the germline V gene.

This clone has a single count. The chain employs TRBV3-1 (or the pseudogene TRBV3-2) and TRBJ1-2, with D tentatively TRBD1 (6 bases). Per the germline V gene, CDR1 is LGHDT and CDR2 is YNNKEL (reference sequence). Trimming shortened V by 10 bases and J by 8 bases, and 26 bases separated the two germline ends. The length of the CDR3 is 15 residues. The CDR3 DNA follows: TGTGCCATCGATATCGGGGGGGCGCCGGGACGGGGCTACACCTTC. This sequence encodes CAIDIGGAPGRGYTF.

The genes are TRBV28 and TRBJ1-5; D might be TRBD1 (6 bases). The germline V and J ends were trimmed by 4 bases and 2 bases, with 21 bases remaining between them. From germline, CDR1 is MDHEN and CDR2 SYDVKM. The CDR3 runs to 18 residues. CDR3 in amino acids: CASSSTFQGNLGNQPQHF. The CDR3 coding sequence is TGTGCCAGCAGTTCAACTTTTCAGGGGAATTTGGGCAATCAGCCCCAGCATTTT.

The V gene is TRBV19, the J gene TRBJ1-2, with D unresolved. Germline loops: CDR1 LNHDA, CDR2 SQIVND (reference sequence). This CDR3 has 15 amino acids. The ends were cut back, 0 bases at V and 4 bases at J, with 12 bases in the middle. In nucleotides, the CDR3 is TGTGCCAGTAGTATAGAGGGGTCTGGAGGCTATGGCTACACCTTC. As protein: CASSIEGSGGYGYTF.